The clone carrying this TCR beta chain was found many times. Its antigen is not known. The data were obtained in a study of T cells in Graves' hyperthyroidism and ophthalmopathy. Study findings and constraints: Also found in blood were most expanded thyroid clonotypes above 0.001. For ophthalmopathy, model prediction preceded onset by a median roughly 5.9 months.

RNA transcripts were the template for amplifying TCR beta CDR3 regions. A set of HTBI primers served as the primers for a first-round RT-PCR of the TCR CDR3. MiXCR was run by TCRdb on the multiplex PCR reads, yielding one entry per CDR3 protein. The data contain 600,000 or so distinct CDR3 sequences, around 16% of them singletons. Germline V gene lookup returns CDR1 MDHEN and CDR2 SYDVKM. The CDR3 is made up of 16 amino acids. Unmatched junction bases numbered 13, after V lost 3 bases and J lost 7 bases. The chain carries TRBV28 and TRBJ2-7, with 9 bases lining up with TRBD2. The sequence derives from a woman in her twenties or thirties with Graves' hyperthyroidism. The specimen was blood. The CDR3 DNA is TGTGCCAGCAGTTTTTGGGATAGCGGGAGTCGGAGTGAGCAGTACTTC. Translation: CASSFWDSGSRSEQYF. The variable domain in full, with the rest retrieved from reference TRBV28 and TRBJ2-7, is DVKVTQSSRYLVKRTGEKVFLECVQDMDHENMFWYRQDPGLGLRLIYFSYDVKMKEKGDIPEGYSVSREKKERFSLILESASTNQTSMYLCASSFWDSGSRSEQYFGPGTRLTVT.